These 21 T cell receptor beta chains came from one sample sequenced in a study of cytomegalovirus exposure and HLA in healthy donors. Researchers ran the PCR with 60 Vbeta and 13 Jbeta primers. The table came from immunoSEQ multiplex PCR; TCRdb's copy has only in-frame clones and leaves some out. The profile shows 200,000 to 300,000 clones, almost 85% of them singletons. The sequencing input was PBMCs. The receptors originated from a woman aged 40 to 49 in good health and CMV-seropositive.

The chain carries TRBV19 and TRBJ2-7; possibly TRBD2 for D (5 bases). V gave up 10 bases and J gave up 0 bases, with 13 bases separating them. CDR1 LNHDA and CDR2 SQIVND come from the germline V gene (reference sequence). The CDR3 is 13 residues long. The CDR3 DNA follows: TGTGCCACCGCGGTTGGGAGCTCCTACGAGCAGTACTTC. Residues: CATAVGSSYEQYF.

The V call is TRBV6-5, the J call TRBJ2-7; 9 bases are a match to TRBD2. After removal of 6 bases from V and 4 bases from J, the junction contained 7 bases not matched to a gene. Germline V gene sequence: CDR1 MNHEY, CDR2 SVGAGI. The CDR3 runs to 14 residues. The CDR3 bases are TGTGCCAGCAGAGGAGCGGGAGGACCGTACGAGCAGTACTTC. Its protein is CASRGAGGPYEQYF.

The rearrangement uses TRBV2 and TRBJ1-6, with D uncertain. The CDR3 is 11 amino acids. The ends were cut back, 6 bases at V and 10 bases at J, with 7 bases in the middle. The germline V gene encodes CDR1 SNHLY and CDR2 FYNNEI. The CDR3 nucleotides are TGTGCCAGCAGAGGAGCGTCACCCCTCCACTTT. It specifies CASRGASPLHF. The full variable domain, completed using reference TRBV2 and TRBJ1-6, is EPEVTQTPSHQVTQMGQEVILRCVPISNHLYFYWYRQILGQKVEFLVSFYNNEISEKSEIFDDQFSVERPDGSNFTLKIRSTKLEDSAMYFCASRGASPLHFGNGTRLTVT.

This chain uses TRBV28 with TRBJ2-7; D might be TRBD2 (5 bases). The CDR3 is 13 amino acids. The V gene's germline CDR1 is MDHEN and CDR2 SYDVKM. Trimming took 6 bases from V and 3 from J, leaving 12 bases between them. The CDR3, as DNA: TGTGCCAGCAGACCCCGGACTGACTACGAGCAGTACTTC. Translating gives CASRPRTDYEQYF.

This chain connects TRBV5-6 to TRBJ2-5; no clear D. V was shortened by 2 bases and J by 5 bases, with 10 bases between the two germline ends. The CDR3 sequence is 13 residues long. Germline lookup yields CDR1 SGHDT and CDR2 YYEEEE. The CDR3 DNA reads TGTGCCAGCAGCTTTGGCGCGGTGGAGACCCAGTACTTC. As protein: CASSFGAVETQYF.

This clone has only a few counts. The gene calls are TRBV4-2 and TRBJ2-7; 13 positions agree with TRBD2. CDR3 length: 15 residues. The germline gives CDR1 LGHNA, CDR2 YNFKEQ. V lost 1 base and J lost 4; bases outside the gene matches: 1. This CDR3 is CASSQGLAGGYEQYF. DNA of the CDR3: TGTGCCAGCAGCCAAGGACTAGCGGGAGGTTACGAGCAGTACTTC.

The genes are TRBV5-4 and TRBJ2-1; the match to TRBD2 covers 12 bases. Germline CDR1 is SGHNT and CDR2 is YYREEE (reference sequence). This CDR3 has 14 amino acids. V shed 5 bases, J shed 8 bases, and the junction held 5 bases outside the gene matches. The CDR3 reads CASSRLAGADEQFF. The CDR3 region has the DNA TGTGCCAGCAGTCGACTAGCGGGAGCCGATGAGCAGTTCTTC.

V is TRBV29-1 and J is TRBJ1-1; a weak D match, TRBD1 (5 bases). CDR1 and CDR2 from the germline V gene are SQVTM and ANQGSEA. The V gene lost 3 bases and the J gene lost 3 bases, with 11 bases spanning the gap. The CDR3 extends over 13 amino acids. The CDR3 here is CSVEWGRDTEAFF. Written as DNA, the CDR3 is TGCAGCGTTGAGTGGGGCAGGGACACTGAAGCTTTCTTT.

The V gene is TRBV15, the J gene TRBJ2-1; D remains ambiguous. The CDR3 runs 12 residues. V lost 0 bases and J 8 bases, leaving 5 bases between the germline ends. CDR1 is LNHNV and CDR2 is YYDKDF in the germline V gene (reference sequence). This CDR3 reads CATSRDRDEQFF. The CDR3 nucleotides read TGTGCCACCAGCAGAGATCGGGATGAGCAGTTCTTC.

V is TRBV11-3 and J is TRBJ1-1; no definite D call. CDR3 length: 15 amino acids. With 5 bases removed from V and 3 bases from J, the gap between germline ends came to 16 bases. The germline gives CDR1 SGHNT, CDR2 YENEEA. CDR3 loop: CASSPTQVLYTEAFF. The CDR3 DNA reads TGTGCCAGCAGCCCAACCCAGGTTTTGTACACTGAAGCTTTCTTT.

The V call is TRBV30, the J call TRBJ1-4; 7 positions match TRBD1. Germline trimming cut 3 bases from V and 4 bases from J; bases unmatched to any gene: 11. The CDR3 has 16 amino acids. Germline-derived CDR1 and CDR2 are GTSNPN and SVGIG (reference sequence). The CDR3 bases are TGTGCCTGGAGCGCTCACTCCGGGACAGATAATGAAAAACTGTTTTTT. Translated, it gives CAWSAHSGTDNEKLFF.

CDR3 amino acids: CATRDRVGKLFF. CDR3 bases: TGTGCCACCCGGGACAGGGTGGGAAAACTGTTTTTT. The chain recombines TRBV10-3 with TRBJ1-4; 9 bases agree with TRBD1. The CDR3 length is 12 residues. Looked up from germline, CDR1 is ENHRY and CDR2 is SYGVKD. J was trimmed by 10 bases and V by 10 bases; bases with no gene match: 7.

Here the CDR3 reads CASSSKAGGGTDTQYF. CDR3 in DNA: TGTGCCAGCAGCTCCAAAGCGGGAGGAGGCACAGATACGCAGTATTTT. V and J are TRBV11-2 and TRBJ2-3, with TRBD2 identical over 9 bases. The CDR3 is 16 amino acids. V lost 4 bases to trimming and J lost 1 base; unmatched junction nucleotides: 6. The germline V gene has CDR1 SGHAT and CDR2 FQNNGV.

V and J are TRBV7-6 and TRBJ1-6; TRBD1 might be the D (5 bases). V lost 5 bases and J lost 8, with 16 bases in between. This CDR3 has 15 amino acids. Germline V gene lookup returns CDR1 SGHVS and CDR2 FNYEAQ. CDR3 coding DNA: TGTGCCAGCAGCCCCGCCGGGGGTGGATATTCACCCCTCCACTTT. The encoded protein is CASSPAGGGYSPLHF.

The chain is built from TRBV7-9 and TRBJ2-3, with 7 positions matching TRBD1. The CDR3 has 15 residues. With 4 bases clipped from V and 2 bases from J, the junction kept 6 bases outside the gene matches. The V gene's germline CDR1 is SEHNR and CDR2 FQNEAQ (reference sequence). The CDR3 is CASSSPGQITDTQYF. CDR3 sequence (DNA): TGTGCCAGCAGCTCACCGGGACAGATCACAGATACGCAGTATTTT.

This clone was counted only a few times. The V and J genes are TRBV5-1 and TRBJ2-3; TRBD1 might be the D (5 bases). The CDR3 has 11 amino acids. Germline V lookup: CDR1 SGHRS, CDR2 YFSETQ. V lost 6 bases and J lost 6, with 8 bases in between. The CDR3 loop is CASKKGDTQYF. CDR3 in DNA: TGCGCCAGCAAAAAGGGGGATACGCAGTATTTT.

The chain has TRBV29-1 and TRBJ1-2; D may be TRBD1 (6 bases). The CDR3 has 11 residues. Trimming shortened V by 7 bases and J by 7 bases, and 13 bases separated the two germline ends. The germline gives CDR1 SQVTM, CDR2 ANQGSEA. CDR3 in amino acids: CSDGTGSGYTF. The CDR3 bases are TGCAGCGATGGAACAGGGTCTGGCTACACCTTC.

The V and J genes are TRBV21-1 and TRBJ1-5; the table's D call of TRBD1 was not tested on the DNA. TRBV21-1 counts as a pseudogene. There are 18 residues in the CDR3. The DNA for the CDR3 is TGTGCCAGCAGCAAAATTTGGGACAGCCTGTATAGCAATCAGCCCCAGCATTTT. It codes for CASSKIWDSLYSNQPQHF.

In its sample, this clone was seen once. J is TRBJ1-1 and V is TRBV29-1, with 9 bases aligning to TRBD1. This CDR3 has 14 amino acids. J was trimmed by 1 base and V by 6 bases; bases with no gene match: 6. Per the germline V gene, CDR1 is SQVTM and CDR2 is ANQGSEA. The CDR3 coding sequence is TGCAGCGTACAACAGGGGGCGCGGAACACTGAAGCTTTCTTT. Its protein is CSVQQGARNTEAFF.

This chain connects TRBV30 to TRBJ2-3; 12 nucleotides align to TRBD2. The CDR3 length is 15 residues. Trimming cost V 2 bases and J 6 bases; bases outside gene matches: 6. Germline CDR1 and CDR2: GTSNPN and SVGIG (reference sequence). The DNA for the CDR3 is TGTGCCTGGAGTCGACTAGCGGGAGAGCTGGATACGCAGTATTTT. This sequence encodes CAWSRLAGELDTQYF.

The rearrangement uses TRBV7-9 and TRBJ2-5, with 8 bases fitting TRBD2. V lost 0 bases, J lost 0 bases, and 0 bases stayed unmatched. Germline values: CDR1 SEHNR, CDR2 FQNEAQ (reference sequence). CDR3 length: 15 amino acids. The CDR3 sequence is CASSLALADQETQYF. CDR3 DNA sequence: TGTGCCAGCAGCTTAGCACTAGCGGACCAAGAGACCCAGTACTTC.